The 26 T cell receptor beta chains given below trace back to one sample, sequenced in a study of blood T cell repertoires in COVID-19. Here immunoSEQ multiplex PCR was the method, and the copy in TCRdb shows in-frame clones only, minus some. The table records approximately 140,000 clones, 84% of them present only once. Sequencing input: PBMCs or T cells enriched from blood (not recorded which). All receptors derive from a woman aged 50 to 60 who had been exposed to COVID-19.

CDR3 region: CASIEDGIDEQFF. The CDR3 DNA reads as TGCGCCAGCATCGAGGACGGGATAGATGAGCAGTTCTTC. The chain is built from TRBV5-1 and TRBJ2-1, with D possibly matching TRBD2 (5 bases). The germline V gene has CDR1 SGHRS and CDR2 YFSETQ. CDR3 length: 13 amino acids. Trimming took 6 bases from V and 8 from J, leaving 15 bases between them.

This chain links TRBV27 with TRBJ2-2, with 10 bases fitting TRBD1. V lost 5 bases and J lost 5; bases outside the gene matches: 5. The CDR3 runs 15 residues. In germline, CDR1 is MNHEY, CDR2 SMNVEV (reference sequence). The CDR3 loop is CASSLDRGPTGELFF. The CDR3 coding sequence is TGTGCCAGCAGTCTTGACAGGGGGCCTACCGGGGAGCTGTTTTTT.

This sequence joins TRBV29-1 and TRBJ1-1, with D unclear. CDR1 and CDR2 from the germline V gene are SQVTM and ANQGSEA. V was pared by 5 bases and J by 1 base, with 5 bases between. The CDR3 totals 11 residues. CDR3 coding DNA: TGCAGCGTTTCGGGGAACACTGAAGCTTTCTTT. Its protein product is CSVSGNTEAFF.

This chain connects TRBV19 to TRBJ1-1; 9 bases line up with TRBD1. Unmatched junction bases numbered 6, after V lost 4 bases and J lost 0 bases. This CDR3 is 16 amino acids long. Germline V lookup: CDR1 LNHDA, CDR2 SQIVND (reference sequence). This CDR3 reads CASSRGTGTLNTEAFF. DNA of the CDR3: TGTGCCAGTAGTAGAGGGACAGGGACCTTGAACACTGAAGCTTTCTTT. Full variable domain (missing parts from reference TRBV19 and TRBJ1-1): DGGITQSPKYLFRKEGQNVTLSCEQNLNHDAMYWYRQDPGQGLRLIYYSQIVNDFQKGDIAEGYSVSREKKESFPLTVTSAQKNPTAFYLCASSRGTGTLNTEAFFGQGTRLTVV.

The chain carries TRBV5-5 and TRBJ1-5; TRBD1 might be the D (6 bases). Per germline, CDR1 SGHKS and CDR2 YYEKEE (reference sequence). The CDR3 is made up of 15 amino acids. V was pared by 4 bases and J by 6 bases, with 17 bases between. The DNA of the CDR3 is TGTGCCAGCAGCCACCTGGGGGGGGCCGGTCAGCCCCAGCATTTT. It codes for CASSHLGGAGQPQHF.

The chain joins TRBV29-1 to TRBJ1-1; D may be TRBD1 (5 bases). The germline V gene encodes CDR1 SQVTM and CDR2 ANQGSEA. The CDR3 has 13 amino acids. V was clipped by 6 bases and J by 1 base, with 12 bases between them. This CDR3 reads CSVNPGQNTEAFF. Here the CDR3 DNA reads TGCAGCGTGAACCCAGGGCAGAACACTGAAGCTTTCTTT.

V is TRBV15 and J is TRBJ2-4, with a tentative D call TRBD2 (6 bases). With 1 base removed from V and 0 bases from J, the gap between germline ends came to 7 bases. Per germline, CDR1 LNHNV and CDR2 YYDKDF (reference sequence). This CDR3 region has 15 residues. CDR3 bases: TGTGCCACCAGCAGAGTTAGCGGAGCCAAAAACATTCAGTACTTC. Protein sequence: CATSRVSGAKNIQYF. Supplemented by reference TRBV15 and TRBJ2-4, the full variable domain reads DAMVIQNPRYQVTQFGKPVTLSCSQTLNHNVMYWYQQKSSQAPKLLFHYYDKDFNNEADTPDNFQSRRPNTSFCFLDIRSPGLGDTAMYLCATSRVSGAKNIQYFGAGTRLSVL.

The V gene is TRBV2, the J gene TRBJ2-5; 11 positions match TRBD1. In germline, CDR1 is SNHLY, CDR2 FYNNEI. Trimming removed 6 bases from V and 5 bases from J; junction bases left unmatched: 5. The CDR3 covers 14 residues. CDR3 DNA: TGTGCCAGCAGGGTGGGACAGGGGGAGGAGACCCAGTACTTC. It yields the protein CASRVGQGEETQYF.

The chain combines TRBV19 with TRBJ2-6; weak D call: TRBD1 (6 bases). Germline V CDR1 and CDR2: LNHDA, SQIVND (reference sequence). This CDR3 is built from 16 residues. V was cut by 7 bases and J by 0 bases, with 13 bases left in between. The CDR3 is CASKETTGSGANVLTF. The CDR3 DNA reads TGTGCCAGTAAAGAGACGACAGGCTCTGGGGCCAACGTCCTGACTTTC.

The chain is built from TRBV7-8 and TRBJ2-5; 8 positions match TRBD1. Germline V gene sequence: CDR1 SGHVS, CDR2 FQNEAQ. This CDR3 is 14 amino acids long. The V and J ends lost 4 bases and 2 bases, in that order; junction bases with no gene match: 3. The CDR3 loop reads CASSSGTGQETQYF. In DNA, the CDR3 is TGTGCCAGCAGCTCTGGGACAGGTCAAGAGACCCAGTACTTC.

The chain employs TRBV10-3 and TRBJ2-7; 8 bases line up with TRBD2. The V segment lost 7 bases and the J segment 4 bases; nucleotides outside the gene matches: 9. The CDR3 totals 14 residues. The V gene's germline CDR1 is ENHRY and CDR2 SYGVKD. The DNA of the CDR3 is TGTGCCATCAATCCGCGGGGGGTGTCTTACGAGCAGTACTTC. Translation gives CAINPRGVSYEQYF.

The rearrangement uses TRBV7-6 and TRBJ2-2; D unresolved. The CDR3 has 13 amino acids. Trimming removed 3 bases at V and 4 bases at J, with 6 bases between. CDR1 is SGHVS, CDR2 FNYEAQ, per germline. This CDR3 is CASSFGPTGELFF. The CDR3 bases are TGTGCCAGCAGCTTTGGCCCCACCGGGGAGCTGTTTTTT.

The genes are TRBV11-3 and TRBJ2-4; weak D call: TRBD1 (6 bases). V was clipped by 5 bases and J by 5 bases, with 16 bases between them. This CDR3 has 15 residues. Per the germline V gene, CDR1 is SGHNT and CDR2 is YENEEA. CDR3 nucleotides: TGTGCCAGCAGCCCCACAGGGAATAGCCAAAACATTCAGTACTTC. Amino acid sequence: CASSPTGNSQNIQYF.

The chain combines TRBV9 with TRBJ2-1, with D maybe TRBD2 (7 bases). V lost 3 bases and J lost 4, with 14 bases in between. The V gene's germline CDR1 is SGDLS and CDR2 YYNGEE. This CDR3 contains 15 residues. In DNA, the CDR3 is TGTGCCAGCAGCGGAGGGGGGGAGACTTACAATGAGCAGTTCTTC. This sequence encodes CASSGGGETYNEQFF.

The CDR3 loop is CASSQDWDMDTEAFF. CDR3 coding DNA: TGTGCCAGCAGCCAAGATTGGGACATGGACACTGAAGCTTTCTTT. The gene calls are TRBV4-2 and TRBJ1-1; D is possibly TRBD1 (6 bases). This CDR3 spans 15 amino acids. The V end was cut by 0 bases, the J end by 3 bases, with 11 bases between. CDR1 is LGHNA, CDR2 YNFKEQ, per germline.

V gene TRBV19 combines with J gene TRBJ2-5, with TRBD2 matching 8 bases. The CDR3 totals 15 residues. Germline V gives CDR1 LNHDA, CDR2 SQIVND (reference sequence). The ends lost 4 bases at V and 7 bases at J; junction bases unmatched: 11. The CDR3 DNA reads as TGTGCCAGTAGTAGCAGCGGGAGTAATTCGGGGACCCAGTACTTC. Encoded protein: CASSSSGSNSGTQYF.

The rearrangement joins TRBV9 to TRBJ2-3; 8 bases align to TRBD1. The CDR3 covers 14 residues. Germline CDR1 and CDR2: SGDLS and YYNGEE. V shed 2 bases, J shed 5 bases, and the junction held 4 bases outside the gene matches. The CDR3 loop is CASSVQGAGDTQYF. The CDR3 region has the DNA TGTGCCAGCAGCGTCCAGGGGGCGGGAGATACGCAGTATTTT.

V usage is TRBV9 and J usage is TRBJ2-1; no definite D call. Trimming removed 4 bases from V and 0 bases from J, with 14 bases in between. Germline assignment: CDR1 SGDLS and CDR2 YYNGEE. The CDR3 loop spans 16 amino acids. The DNA of the CDR3 is TGTGCCAGCAGCCCTAGACCCGTTAGCTCCTACAATGAGCAGTTCTTC. Encoded protein: CASSPRPVSSYNEQFF.

This sequence joins TRBV6-5 and TRBJ2-5; perhaps TRBD2 as D (6 bases). The CDR3 totals 15 residues. V shed 4 bases and J shed 1 base, with 13 bases lying between them. Germline V gives CDR1 MNHEY, CDR2 SVGAGI. This CDR3 is CASSSVRTIQETQYF. CDR3 sequence (DNA): TGTGCCAGCAGTTCCGTACGGACTATCCAAGAGACCCAGTACTTC.

Many counts were recorded for this clone. The V call is TRBV13, the J call TRBJ2-1, with 8 positions matching TRBD2. This CDR3 has 14 residues. The V segment lost 5 bases and the J segment 8 bases; nucleotides outside the gene matches: 8. Germline CDR1 and CDR2: PRHDT and FYEKMQ (reference sequence). CDR3 coding DNA: TGTGCCAGCAGCCCGTGGACTAGCCGGGATGAGCAGTTCTTC. Encoded protein: CASSPWTSRDEQFF.

This chain connects TRBV19 to TRBJ1-2; maybe TRBD1 (5 bases). The CDR3 loop spans 11 amino acids. Germline loops: CDR1 LNHDA, CDR2 SQIVND (reference sequence). The V end lost 10 bases, the J end lost 8 bases, and 14 bases lay between the germline ends. CDR3 coding DNA: TGTGCCATTCGGGACTTAGAAGGCTACACCTTC. It codes for CAIRDLEGYTF.

This sequence joins TRBV9 and TRBJ2-1, with 12 bases lining up with TRBD2. CDR3 length equals 23 residues. The trim removed 4 bases at V and 0 bases at J, leaving 23 bases unmatched. From germline, CDR1 is SGDLS and CDR2 YYNGEE. CDR3 sequence: CASSPYGLAGRVREGGSYNEQFF. DNA for the CDR3: TGTGCCAGCAGCCCCTACGGACTAGCGGGGAGGGTACGGGAGGGGGGCTCCTACAATGAGCAGTTCTTC.

The gene calls are TRBV6-5 and TRBJ1-6; the match to TRBD1 covers 7 bases. This CDR3 spans 16 amino acids. Germline values: CDR1 MNHEY, CDR2 SVGAGI. Trimming cost V 2 bases and J 7 bases; bases outside gene matches: 8. The CDR3 loop is CASSYPRTGGNSPLHF. In nucleotides, the CDR3 is TGTGCCAGCAGTTACCCAAGGACAGGCGGCAATTCACCCCTCCACTTT.

The chain has TRBV11-3 and TRBJ2-1; D unresolved. Germline values: CDR1 SGHNT, CDR2 YENEEA. The CDR3 spans 13 residues. Trimming cost V 4 bases and J 9 bases, with 13 bases left between them. The DNA of the CDR3 is TGTGCCAGCAGCTCGCTTACGGCTAGTGAGCAGTTCTTC. Its translation: CASSSLTASEQFF. Combining the CDR3 with reference TRBV11-3 and TRBJ2-1 gives the whole variable domain EAGVVQSPRYKIIEKKQPVAFWCNPISGHNTLYWYLQNLGQGPELLIRYENEEAVDDSQLPKDRFSAERLKGVDSTLKIQPAELGDSAVYLCASSSLTASEQFFGPGTRLTVL.

The CDR3 sequence is CASFTSGVPEQFF. In DNA, the CDR3 is TGTGCCAGCTTTACTAGCGGGGTCCCTGAGCAGTTCTTC. The rearrangement uses TRBV6-5 and TRBJ2-1; 10 bases line up with TRBD2. From germline, CDR1 is MNHEY and CDR2 SVGAGI. V trimming: 8 bases; J trimming: 9 bases; junction bases outside the gene matches: 7. This CDR3 contains 13 residues.

This clone was seen only a few times. The chain combines TRBV6-1 with TRBJ1-5; 8 bases agree with TRBD1. The germline gives CDR1 MNHNS, CDR2 SASEGT. Germline trimming cut 1 base from V and 4 bases from J; bases unmatched to any gene: 3. This CDR3 contains 15 residues. The CDR3 region has the DNA TGTGCCAGCAGTGAAGGACAGGGGCAGAATCAGCCCCAGCATTTT. Encoded protein: CASSEGQGQNQPQHF.